This T cell receptor beta chain was identified in a study of blood T cell repertoires in COVID-19. At the level of the study: The study drew acute and convalescent COVID-19 samples from the United States, Italy and Spain. From T cells, B-cell-depleted T cells, or PBMCs came the material, which was cDNA or gDNA.

Trimming left V 4 bases short and J 4 bases short, with 13 bases between. Germline values: CDR1 MGHDK, CDR2 SYGVNS. The CDR3 has 14 amino acids. Authors' methods: Reference gene primer amplification gave estimated nucleated cell counts. Sequencing was performed with immunoSEQ multiplex PCR; in TCRdb, only in-frame clones are kept and a portion is missing. The V and J calls and clone size were taken over from that table, and D and trimming were inferred from the DNA. The repertoire holds tens of thousands of clones, with approximately 78% as singletons. Sample: peripheral blood. The V and J genes are TRBV25-1 and TRBJ1-2; the D is unclear. The TCR sequence derives from a man older than 75 with acute or convalescent COVID-19. CDR3 region: CASSGSSSVYGYTF. The CDR3 DNA follows: TGTGCCAGCAGTGGCTCCTCTTCGGTCTATGGCTACACCTTC.